The TCR beta chain under discussion was sequenced for a study of T cell repertoires in ileal Crohn's disease. Across the whole study: MI samples are biopsies from the surgical specimen's proximal margin. The study's findings and limits: All patients with clonality above 26.8% had endoscopic recurrence. Compared with non-smokers, active smokers at surgery showed more clonal expansions. Sorted CD8 T cells held more high-frequency clones than CD4.

Points on this clone: Antigen specificity is unknown.

Trimming cost V 2 bases and J 1 base; bases outside gene matches: 1. The CDR3 runs to 16 residues. Germline V CDR1 and CDR2: LNHDA, SQIVND (reference sequence). Sequenced by immunoSEQ multiplex PCR; TCRdb stores in-frame clones only, minus some. The sample lists roughly 200 clones; approximately 94% were seen once. The time point was: proximal margin of the surgical specimen (macroscopically non-inflamed). J is TRBJ2-6 and V is TRBV19; 8 bases map to TRBD2. The origin of this receptor is an adult with Crohn's disease. Sequencing used ileal tissue. The CDR3 loop reads CASSISGGSGANVLTF. The CDR3 nucleotides are TGTGCCAGTAGTATATCGGGAGGGTCTGGGGCCAACGTCCTGACTTTC.